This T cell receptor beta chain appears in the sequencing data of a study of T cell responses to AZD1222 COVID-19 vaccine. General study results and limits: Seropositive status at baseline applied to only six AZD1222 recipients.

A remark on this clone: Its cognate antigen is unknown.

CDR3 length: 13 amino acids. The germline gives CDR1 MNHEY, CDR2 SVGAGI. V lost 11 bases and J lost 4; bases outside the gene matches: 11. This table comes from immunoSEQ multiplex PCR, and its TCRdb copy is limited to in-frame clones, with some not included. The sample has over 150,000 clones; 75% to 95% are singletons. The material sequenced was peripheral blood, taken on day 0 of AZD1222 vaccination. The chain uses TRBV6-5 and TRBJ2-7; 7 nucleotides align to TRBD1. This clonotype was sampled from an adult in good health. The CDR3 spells CAAARGLSYEQYF. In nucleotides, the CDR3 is TGTGCCGCAGCGAGGGGGCTTTCTTACGAGCAGTACTTC.